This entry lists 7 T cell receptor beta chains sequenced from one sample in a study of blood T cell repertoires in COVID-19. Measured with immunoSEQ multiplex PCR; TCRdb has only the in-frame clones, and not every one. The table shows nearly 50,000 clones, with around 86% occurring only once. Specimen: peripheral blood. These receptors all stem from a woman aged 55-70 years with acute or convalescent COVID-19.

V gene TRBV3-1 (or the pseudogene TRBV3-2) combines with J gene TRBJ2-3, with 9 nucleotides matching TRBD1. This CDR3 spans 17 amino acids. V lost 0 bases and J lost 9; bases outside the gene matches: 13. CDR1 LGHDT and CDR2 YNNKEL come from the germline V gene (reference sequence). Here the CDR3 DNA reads TGTGCCAGCAGCCAAGAGTGGGACAGGGCCCTTTCCCGGACGCAGTATTTT. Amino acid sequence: CASSQEWDRALSRTQYF.

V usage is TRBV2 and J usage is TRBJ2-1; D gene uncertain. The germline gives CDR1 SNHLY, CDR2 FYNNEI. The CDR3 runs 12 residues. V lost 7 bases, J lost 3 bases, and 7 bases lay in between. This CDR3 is CASNDNYNEQFF. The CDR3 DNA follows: TGTGCCAGCAATGACAACTACAATGAGCAGTTCTTC.

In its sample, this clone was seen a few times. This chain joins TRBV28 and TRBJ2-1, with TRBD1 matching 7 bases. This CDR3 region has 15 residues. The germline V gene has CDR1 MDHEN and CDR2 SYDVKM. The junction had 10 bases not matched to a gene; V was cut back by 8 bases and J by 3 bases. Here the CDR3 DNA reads TGTGCCAGCCGAATCGAGGACAGGTACTACAATGAGCAGTTCTTC. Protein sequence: CASRIEDRYYNEQFF.

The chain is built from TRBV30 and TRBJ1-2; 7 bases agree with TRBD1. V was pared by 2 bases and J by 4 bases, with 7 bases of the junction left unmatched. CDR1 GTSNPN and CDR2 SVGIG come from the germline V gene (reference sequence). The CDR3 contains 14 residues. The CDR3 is CAWSTPGQSYGYTF. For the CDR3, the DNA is TGTGCCTGGAGTACCCCGGGACAGAGCTATGGCTACACCTTC.

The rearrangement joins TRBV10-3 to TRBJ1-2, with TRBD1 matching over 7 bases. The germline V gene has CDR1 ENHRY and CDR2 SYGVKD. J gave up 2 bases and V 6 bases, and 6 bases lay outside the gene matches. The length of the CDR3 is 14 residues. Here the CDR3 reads CAIRWGTENYGYTF. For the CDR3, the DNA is TGTGCCATCAGATGGGGGACAGAAAACTATGGCTACACCTTC.

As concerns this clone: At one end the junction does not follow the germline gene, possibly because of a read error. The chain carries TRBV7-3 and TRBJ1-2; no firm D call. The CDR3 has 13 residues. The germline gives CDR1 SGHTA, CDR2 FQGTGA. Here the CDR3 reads CASSLGLETALAF. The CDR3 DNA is TGTGCCAGCAGCTTAGGGTTAGAGACTGCTCTAGCCTTC.

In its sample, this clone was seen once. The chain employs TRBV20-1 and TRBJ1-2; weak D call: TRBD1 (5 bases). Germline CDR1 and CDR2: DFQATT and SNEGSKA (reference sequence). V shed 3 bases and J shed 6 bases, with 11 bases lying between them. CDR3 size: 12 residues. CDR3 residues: CSASRQRDGYTF. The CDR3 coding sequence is TGCAGTGCTAGTAGACAGAGAGATGGCTACACCTTC.